This TCR beta chain appears in the sequencing data of a study of technical replicates of blood from a few donors (dated by TCRdb to 2017 to 2019). The protocol used for the library was the immunoSEQ multiplex PCR assay. Held by TCRdb, this immuneACCESS table contains in-frame sequences only and omits some clones. Under half of the omission traces to an unresolved V gene where checked; the cause of the rest is unknown. The sample table shows more than 75,000 clones, and 85% to 95% are seen once. The biggest ten clones account for roughly 0.24% of the sample. V loses 1 base, J loses 12 bases, and the germline ends lie 14 bases apart. Per the germline V gene, SGHDN is the CDR1 and FVKESK is the CDR2. From cysteine to phenylalanine, the CDR3 is 13 amino acids long. The kept DNA is CDR3 alone, 39 bases in frame from the first base. In the case of this clone: What this receptor recognizes is not known. Per-base quality was not reported, and no clone a single base away is much larger than it.

This sequence originates from a human donor in good health. Sequencing used T cells isolated from PBMCs. The rearranged chain carries TRBV14 and TRBJ2-3; the D gene is perhaps TRBD1, on 6 matching bases. At the DNA level, the sequence is TGTGCCAGCAGCCAAGGCGTGAACAGGGCCCAGTATTTT. This gives the protein CASSQGVNRAQYF.